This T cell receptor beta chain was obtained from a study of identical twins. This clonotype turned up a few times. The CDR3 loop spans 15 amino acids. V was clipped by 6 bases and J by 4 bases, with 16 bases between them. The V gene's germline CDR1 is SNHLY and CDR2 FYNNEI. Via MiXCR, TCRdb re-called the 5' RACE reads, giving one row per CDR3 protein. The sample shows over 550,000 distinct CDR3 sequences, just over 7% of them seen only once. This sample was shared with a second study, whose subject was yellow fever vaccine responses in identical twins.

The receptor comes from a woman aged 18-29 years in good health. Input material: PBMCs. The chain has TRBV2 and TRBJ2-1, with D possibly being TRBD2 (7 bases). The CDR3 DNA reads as TGTGCCAGCAGGGGGGGGGCAGGGGTGTACAATGAGCAGTTCTTC. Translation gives CASRGGAGVYNEQFF.